This T cell receptor (beta chain) was identified in a study of cytomegalovirus exposure and HLA in healthy donors. Both 60 Vbeta primers and 13 Jbeta primers went into the PCR. Libraries were prepared by immunoSEQ multiplex PCR; TCRdb keeps only in-frame clonotypes and omits some of them. Here the sample spans some 140,000 clones, about 78% being singletons. The CDR3 runs to 16 residues. The germline V and J ends were trimmed by 2 bases and 0 bases, with 11 bases remaining between them. Germline V lookup: CDR1 MNHNS, CDR2 SASEGT. The receptor was isolated from a man aged 50-60 years in good health and CMV-seropositive. The J gene is TRBJ1-3, the V gene TRBV6-1, with unresolved D. Source material: PBMCs. Here the CDR3 DNA reads TGTGCCAGCAGTGAATCAGGAAAAGGCTCTGGAAACACCATATATTTT. It is translated as CASSESGKGSGNTIYF.